These 6 T cell receptor beta chains were all obtained from the same sample, sequenced in a study of blood T cell repertoires in COVID-19. TCRdb keeps only in-frame clones here, not all; method: immunoSEQ multiplex PCR. The sample consists of roughly 200,000 clones, 89% of them appearing once. The source material was PBMCs or T cells enriched from blood (not recorded which). Source of these receptors: a woman aged 35 to 49 with acute COVID-19.

The chain carries TRBV23-1 and TRBJ2-1; 8 nucleotides agree with TRBD2. TRBV23-1 is given ORF status, its function remaining uncertain. V gave up 4 bases and J gave up 6 bases; unmatched junction bases: 8. This CDR3 comprises 15 residues. The CDR3 DNA sequence: TGCGCCAGCAGTCGGTGCGGGAGGAGGGGCAATGAGCAGTTCTTC. Its protein product is CASSRCGRRGNEQFF.

The V call is TRBV19, the J call TRBJ1-2; TRBD1 is a possible D gene (5 bases). The V end was cut by 10 bases, the J end by 4 bases, with 16 bases between. Germline V gene data show CDR1 as LNHDA and CDR2 as SQIVND (reference sequence). The CDR3 totals 13 residues. The CDR3 DNA reads as TGTGCCACTACCCCCGCCGGGGGCTATGGCTACACCTTC. Amino acid sequence: CATTPAGGYGYTF.

The CDR3 nucleotides read TGTGCCAGCAGCCAAGCGTCCGACAGGGCCCTCTACGAGCAGTACTTC. Its translation is CASSQASDRALYEQYF. The chain employs TRBV3-1 (or the pseudogene TRBV3-2) and TRBJ2-7; 7 positions match TRBD1. With V trimmed by 1 base and J by 3 bases, 9 bases remained unmatched. Germline lookup yields CDR1 LGHDT and CDR2 YNNKEL (reference sequence). The CDR3 length is 16 residues.

J is TRBJ1-2 and V is TRBV30, with a weak D call TRBD1 (5 bases). The V end lost 3 bases, the J end lost 6 bases, and 14 bases lay between the germline ends. The CDR3 runs to 13 residues. Germline-derived CDR1 and CDR2 are GTSNPN and SVGIG (reference sequence). The CDR3 is CAWREGLLNGYTF. CDR3 bases: TGTGCCTGGAGGGAGGGGCTACTTAATGGCTACACCTTC.

This clone has a single count. This rearrangement joins TRBV19 to TRBJ2-1; D remains ambiguous. V lost 3 bases and J lost 4, with 10 bases in between. The CDR3 loop spans 14 amino acids. Germline values: CDR1 LNHDA, CDR2 SQIVND (reference sequence). The CDR3 protein is CASSIALGYNEQFF. In nucleotides, the CDR3 is TGTGCCAGTAGTATCGCCCTCGGGTACAATGAGCAGTTCTTC.

The chain combines TRBV4-1 with TRBJ1-5; D unresolved. The CDR3 loop spans 15 amino acids. Trimming took off 0 bases at V and 9 bases at J, with 15 bases between the two ends. Looked up from germline, CDR1 is MGHRA and CDR2 is YSYEKL. The CDR3 loop is CASSQDENIRRPQHF. For the CDR3, the DNA is TGCGCCAGCAGCCAAGATGAAAACATCAGGCGGCCCCAGCATTTT.